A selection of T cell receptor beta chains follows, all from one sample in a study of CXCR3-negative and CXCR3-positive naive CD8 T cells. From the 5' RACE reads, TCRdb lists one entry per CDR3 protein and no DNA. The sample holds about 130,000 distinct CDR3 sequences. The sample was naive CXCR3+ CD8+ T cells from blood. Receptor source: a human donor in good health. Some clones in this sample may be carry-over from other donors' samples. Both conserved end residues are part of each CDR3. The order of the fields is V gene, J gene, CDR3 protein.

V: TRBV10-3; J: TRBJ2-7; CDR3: CAISELDGYEQYF
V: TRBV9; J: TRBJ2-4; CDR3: CASSPSGARGNIQYF
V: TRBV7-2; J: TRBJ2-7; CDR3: CASSLVWGYEQYF
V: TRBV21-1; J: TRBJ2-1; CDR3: CASPQDRSSYNEQFF
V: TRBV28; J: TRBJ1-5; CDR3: CASSLGPGQGSQPQHF
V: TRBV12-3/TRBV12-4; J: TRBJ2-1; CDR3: CASNRVGNEQFF
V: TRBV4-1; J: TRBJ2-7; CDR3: CASSPGGTGNSYEQYF
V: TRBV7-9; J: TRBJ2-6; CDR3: CASSAVTVSGANVLTF
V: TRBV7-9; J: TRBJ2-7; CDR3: CASSLGYKDEQYF
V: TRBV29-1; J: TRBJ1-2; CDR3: CSARPNWGGPSDGYTF
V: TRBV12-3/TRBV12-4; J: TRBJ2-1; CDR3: CASSLGINEQFF
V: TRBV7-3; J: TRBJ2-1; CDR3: CASSPGLAGVNEQFF
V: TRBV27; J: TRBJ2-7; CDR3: CASSWGGGYEQYF
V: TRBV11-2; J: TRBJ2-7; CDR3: CASSLQGGFYEQYF
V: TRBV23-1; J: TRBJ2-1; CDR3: CASSHGDREPNEQFF
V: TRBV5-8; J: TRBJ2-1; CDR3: CASSPGQGSYNEQFF
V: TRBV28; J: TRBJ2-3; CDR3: CASSLEGGRDTQYF
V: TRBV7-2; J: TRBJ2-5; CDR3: CASSSSVGLETQYF
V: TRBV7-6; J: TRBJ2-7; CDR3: CASTNSVEQYF
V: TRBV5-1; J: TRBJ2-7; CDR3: CASSYRGTGAYEQYF
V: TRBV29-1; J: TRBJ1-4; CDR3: CSVEGPQGGNEKLFF
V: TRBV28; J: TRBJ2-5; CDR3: CASSFRDRETQYF
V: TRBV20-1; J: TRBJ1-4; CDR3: CSAWPLAATNEKLFF
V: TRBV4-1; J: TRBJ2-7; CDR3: CASSQTLTYEQYF
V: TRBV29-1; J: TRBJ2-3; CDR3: CSVGFAILGDPQCF
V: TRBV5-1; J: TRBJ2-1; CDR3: CASSLFRLAGYKDPTGDNEQFF
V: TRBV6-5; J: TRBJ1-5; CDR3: CASGTHQNQPQHF
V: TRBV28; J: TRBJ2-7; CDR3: CASSLTPKGSQYF
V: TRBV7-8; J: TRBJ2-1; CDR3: CASSGPGDEQFF
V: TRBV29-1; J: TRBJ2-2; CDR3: CSVLDSAIVTGELFF
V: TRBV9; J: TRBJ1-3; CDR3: CASSSSVIGERGAIYF
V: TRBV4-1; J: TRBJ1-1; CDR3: CASSQAGGPKDTEAFF
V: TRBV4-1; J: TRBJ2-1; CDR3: CASSQVGVRYNEQFF